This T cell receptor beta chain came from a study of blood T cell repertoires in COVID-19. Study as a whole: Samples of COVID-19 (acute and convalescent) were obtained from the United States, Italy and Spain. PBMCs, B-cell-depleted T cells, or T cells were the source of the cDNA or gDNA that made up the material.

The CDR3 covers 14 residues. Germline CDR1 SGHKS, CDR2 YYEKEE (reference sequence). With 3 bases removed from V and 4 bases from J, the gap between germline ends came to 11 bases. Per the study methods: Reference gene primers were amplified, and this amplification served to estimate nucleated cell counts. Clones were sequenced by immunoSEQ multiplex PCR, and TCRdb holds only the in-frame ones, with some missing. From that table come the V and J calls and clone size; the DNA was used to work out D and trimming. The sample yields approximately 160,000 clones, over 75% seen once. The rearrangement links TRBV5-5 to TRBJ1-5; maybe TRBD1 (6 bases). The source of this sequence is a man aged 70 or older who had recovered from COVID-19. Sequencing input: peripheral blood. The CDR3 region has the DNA TGTGCCAGCAGCTCCGGGACACAAAATCAGCCCCAGCATTTT. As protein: CASSSGTQNQPQHF.